These 22 T cell receptor beta chains were all obtained from the same sample, sequenced in a study of human T cells and chemical hapten exposure. TCRdb itself ran the RACE reads through MiXCR, one entry per CDR3 protein. The sample yields just over 40,000 distinct CDR3 sequences, less than 3.5% seen once. Time point denoted: patch test 2, 6 weeks after DPC sensitization. The treatment is: therapeutic diphenylcyclopropenone sensitization with weekly scalp DPC. The sequencing used whole blood, collected in connection with sensitization to the hapten diphenylcyclopropenone (DPC). Receptors originate from a man in his forties with alopecia areata. Some clones in this sample may be carry-over from other donors' samples.

This clonotype occurred many times. The chain uses TRBV7-9 and TRBJ1-6, with TRBD1 matching 10 bases. J gave up 9 bases and V 2 bases, and 4 bases lay outside the gene matches. This CDR3 spans 15 amino acids. Germline V CDR1 and CDR2: SEHNR, FQNEAQ (reference sequence). The CDR3 region has the DNA TGTGCCAGCAGCTTACCGGGACAGGGGAGTTCACCCCTCCACTTT. Amino acids: CASSLPGQGSSPLHF.

The sample holds many counts of this clonotype. This rearrangement joins TRBV12-3 or TRBV12-4 to TRBJ1-1, with D possibly matching TRBD1 (6 bases). Trimming stripped 1 base from V and 6 bases from J, with 15 bases between. The CDR3 length is 15 residues. CDR3 in amino acids: CASSLGGPGRSEAFF. The CDR3 DNA follows: TGTGCCAGCAGTTTAGGGGGGCCAGGGAGGTCTGAAGCTTTCTTT.

This clonotype was seen ten or more times. The chain is built from TRBV29-1 and TRBJ2-3; 11 positions match TRBD2. CDR3 length: 15 amino acids. Trimming at V came to 3 bases and at J to 2 bases, leaving 4 bases not matched to a gene. Looked up from germline, CDR1 is SQVTM and CDR2 is ANQGSEA. The CDR3, as DNA: TGCAGCGTTGATACTAGCGGGGGACACACAGATACGCAGTATTTT. Its protein is CSVDTSGGHTDTQYF.

This clonotype was picked up many times. The J gene is TRBJ2-6, the V gene TRBV7-6; TRBD1 aligns across 10 bases. The germline V gene has CDR1 SGHVS and CDR2 FNYEAQ. Germline trimming cut 0 bases from V and 2 bases from J; bases unmatched to any gene: 1. The CDR3 totals 17 residues. CDR3 DNA sequence: TGTGCCAGCAGCTTAGCGGACAGGGGGACTGGGGCCAACGTCCTGACTTTC. It yields the protein CASSLADRGTGANVLTF. Filled out from reference TRBV7-6 and TRBJ2-6, the complete variable domain reads GAGVSQSPRYKVTKRGQDVALRCDPISGHVSLYWYRQALGQGPEFLTYFNYEAQQDKSGLPNDRFSAERPEGSISTLTIQRTEQRDSAMYRCASSLADRGTGANVLTFGAGSRLTVL.

This clonotype appeared many times. The chain joins TRBV28 to TRBJ1-2; D uncertain. Trimming cost V 4 bases and J 2 bases, with 14 bases left between them. Germline V gene sequence: CDR1 MDHEN, CDR2 SYDVKM. The CDR3 sequence is 15 residues long. In DNA form, the CDR3 reads TGTGCCAGCAGTTCCCTAGGGCTCCTAAACTATGGCTACACCTTC. This gives the protein CASSSLGLLNYGYTF.

This clonotype was picked up many times. This rearrangement joins TRBV20-1 to TRBJ2-5, with 7 positions matching TRBD2. CDR1 DFQATT and CDR2 SNEGSKA come from the germline V gene (reference sequence). Trimming cost V 0 bases and J 5 bases; bases outside gene matches: 12. This CDR3 contains 16 residues. CDR3 sequence: CSARDRKRGSLETQYF. The CDR3 nucleotides read TGCAGTGCTAGAGATAGAAAGCGGGGATCCCTGGAGACCCAGTACTTC.

This clonotype was detected many times. The genes are TRBV5-1 and TRBJ1-2; weak D call: TRBD1 (5 bases). Trimming took off 4 bases at V and 7 bases at J, with 11 bases between the two ends. The germline gives CDR1 SGHRS, CDR2 YFSETQ. The CDR3 contains 12 residues. The CDR3 here is CASSTRVSGYTF. The CDR3 region has the DNA TGCGCCAGCAGCACCAGGGTTTCTGGCTACACCTTC.

The chain recombines TRBV7-8 with TRBJ2-5, with 8 bases lining up with TRBD2. V dropped 7 bases and J dropped 5; count of bases not matched to a gene: 9. CDR1 is SGHVS, CDR2 FQNEAQ, per germline. The CDR3 runs 14 residues. This CDR3 reads CASTLRGGGETQYF. The CDR3 DNA follows: TGTGCCAGCACCCTCCGGGGGGGGGGGGAGACCCAGTACTTC.

There are many counts of this clonotype. This chain joins TRBV6-6 and TRBJ2-4; no clear D gene. The V end was cut by 3 bases, the J end by 0 bases, with 3 bases between. This CDR3 is built from 13 residues. The germline V gene has CDR1 MNHNY and CDR2 SVGAGI (reference sequence). CDR3 DNA: TGTGCCAGCAGTTATTTAGCCAAAAACATTCAGTACTTC. Residues: CASSYLAKNIQYF.

This clonotype showed up many times. The rearrangement uses TRBV20-1 and TRBJ2-1, with 9 bases aligning to TRBD2. The junction had 9 bases not matched to a gene; V was cut back by 0 bases and J by 3 bases. The CDR3 consists of 17 residues. Germline CDR1 and CDR2: DFQATT and SNEGSKA (reference sequence). The CDR3: CSAREPTGSGSYNEQFF. The CDR3 bases are TGCAGTGCTAGAGAGCCTACGGGTAGCGGGAGCTACAATGAGCAGTTCTTC.

This clonotype has more than one count but fewer than ten. The chain recombines TRBV28 with TRBJ2-7, with 10 bases that match TRBD2. Trimming removed 5 bases from V and 5 bases from J; junction bases left unmatched: 15. The germline CDR1 and CDR2 sequences are MDHEN and SYDVKM. This CDR3 region has 17 residues. This CDR3 is CASSLPPPSGSGNEQYF. As DNA, the CDR3 is TGTGCCAGCAGTCTCCCCCCGCCTAGCGGGAGTGGGAACGAGCAGTACTTC.

This clonotype was seen many times. V usage is TRBV14 and J usage is TRBJ2-5, with 7 bases fitting TRBD2. The germline V gene has CDR1 SGHDN and CDR2 FVKESK. CDR3 size: 17 residues. J gave up 6 bases and V 4 bases, and 17 bases lay outside the gene matches. The CDR3 DNA sequence: TGTGCCAGCAGCCCAACGCGGGGAGGGCGTCTCTTGAAGACCCAGTACTTC. This codes for CASSPTRGGRLLKTQYF.

This clonotype came up a few times. The chain employs TRBV4-2 and TRBJ2-7; 8 nucleotides match TRBD2. The CDR3 sequence is 17 residues long. Trimming took 4 bases from V and 5 from J; bases not matched to a gene: 16. From germline, CDR1 is LGHNA and CDR2 YNFKEQ. The CDR3 region is CASSPISSREGRHEQYF. In DNA form, the CDR3 reads TGTGCCAGCAGCCCGATAAGCAGCCGGGAGGGCCGGCACGAGCAGTACTTC.

At least ten counts were recorded for this clonotype. The chain joins TRBV12-3 or TRBV12-4 to TRBJ2-7, with D hard to call. Trimming cost V 4 bases and J 2 bases, with 6 bases left between them. The CDR3 length is 12 residues. This CDR3 is CASSYRTYEQYF. The CDR3 DNA follows: TGTGCCAGCAGTTACCGAACCTACGAGCAGTACTTC.

The genes are TRBV19 and TRBJ2-3, with 8 bases that match TRBD2. From germline, CDR1 is LNHDA and CDR2 SQIVND (reference sequence). This CDR3 region has 16 residues. With V trimmed by 8 bases and J by 1 base, 11 bases remained unmatched. CDR3 nucleotide sequence: TGTGCCAGTGACGGAATGACTAGCGCGGGCACAGATACGCAGTATTTT. Translation: CASDGMTSAGTDTQYF.

In this sample, this clonotype turned up many times. The J gene is TRBJ1-3, the V gene TRBV2; no clear D gene. Germline CDR1 and CDR2: SNHLY and FYNNEI. Trimming left V 3 bases short and J 7 bases short, with 16 bases between. The CDR3 length is 15 residues. CDR3 sequence (DNA): TGTGCCAGCAGTGATAGGCCTTCATTAGGGAACACCATATATTTT. Translating it yields CASSDRPSLGNTIYF.

The genes are TRBV6-5 and TRBJ2-7, with TRBD1 matching 10 bases. Germline CDR1 is MNHEY and CDR2 is SVGAGI. There are 13 residues in the CDR3. V lost 7 bases, J lost 5 bases, and 5 bases stayed unmatched. CDR3 protein: CASNRDRGHEQYF. In nucleotides, the CDR3 is TGTGCCAGCAACCGGGACAGGGGTCACGAGCAGTACTTC.

This clonotype was detected many times. The V gene is TRBV15, the J gene TRBJ1-3, with D tentatively TRBD1 (5 bases). V was clipped by 0 bases and J by 0 bases, with 15 bases between them. CDR3 length equals 18 residues. CDR1 is LNHNV and CDR2 is YYDKDF in the germline V gene (reference sequence). The CDR3 is CATSREDPRQSSGNTIYF. For the CDR3, the DNA is TGTGCCACCAGCAGAGAGGATCCTCGACAGTCCTCTGGAAACACCATATATTTT.

This clonotype is medium-sized in the sample. The V gene is TRBV9, the J gene TRBJ2-7; D may be TRBD2 (5 bases). CDR1 is SGDLS and CDR2 is YYNGEE in the germline V gene. The V end lost 4 bases, the J end lost 7 bases, and 12 bases lay between the germline ends. The CDR3 extends over 12 amino acids. CDR3 sequence reads: CASSPVEGEQYF. The CDR3 DNA reads TGTGCCAGCAGCCCCGTTGAGGGAGAGCAGTACTTC.

Many counts were recorded for this clonotype. The chain has TRBV5-6 and TRBJ1-4; 7 nucleotides align to TRBD1. CDR3 length: 13 amino acids. V was pared by 4 bases and J by 7 bases, with 4 bases of the junction left unmatched. Germline values: CDR1 SGHDT, CDR2 YYEEEE. CDR3 sequence reads: CASSPTGREKLFF. CDR3 nucleotide sequence: TGTGCCAGCAGCCCGACAGGGCGTGAAAAACTGTTTTTT. Filled out from reference TRBV5-6 and TRBJ1-4, the complete variable domain reads DAGVTQSPTHLIKTRGQQVTLRCSPKSGHDTVSWYQQALGQGPQFIFQYYEEEERQRGNFPDRFSGHQFPNYSSELNVNALLLGDSALYLCASSPTGREKLFFGSGTQLSVL.

This clonotype has at least ten counts. The rearrangement links TRBV3-1 to TRBJ2-2; the D is unclear. V gave up 4 bases and J gave up 4 bases, with 10 bases separating them. CDR3 length: 14 amino acids. The V gene's germline CDR1 is LGHDT and CDR2 YNNKEL (reference sequence). For the CDR3, the DNA is TGTGCCAGCAGCCCTTCTTGGGGCACCGGGGAGCTGTTTTTT. This translates into CASSPSWGTGELFF.

The chain joins TRBV12-3 or TRBV12-4 to TRBJ1-1; 8 bases match TRBD1. The CDR3 sequence is 18 residues long. V lost 6 bases to trimming and J lost 6 bases; unmatched junction nucleotides: 21. The CDR3 nucleotides are TGTGCCAGCAGCCCCAACCAGGGGGCATCCCGCAGGGGACCTGAAGCTTTCTTT. Protein: CASSPNQGASRRGPEAFF.